These T cell receptor beta chains were read from a single sample in a study of T cells in localized non-small cell lung cancer. Sequencing used immunoSEQ multiplex PCR; TCRdb keeps in-frame clones, though not all of them. The table has fewer than 100,000 clones, around 80% seen once. The material sequenced was peripheral blood, taken before any cancer treatment. The receptors were gathered from a female donor over 55 with stage I lung adenocarcinoma. CDR3s include the opening cysteine and the closing phenylalanine or tryptophan. D genes are given only for firm matches. For some rows the clone size is stated as once, few or many, or as a class when expanded; others skip it.

D: NA; size: NA; J: TRBJ1-5; V: TRBV2; length: 15; CDR3: CASSERGGGNQPQHF; DNA: TGTGCCAGCAGTGAACGGGGCGGAGGCAATCAGCCCCAGCATTTT
D: NA; size: few; J: TRBJ2-7; V: TRBV6-5; length: 13; CDR3: CASRGVGTYEQYF; DNA: TGTGCCAGCAGGGGGGTCGGAACCTACGAGCAGTACTTC
D: TRBD1; size: NA; J: TRBJ1-2; V: TRBV7-8; length: 18; CDR3: CASSSRNVPGGRGYGYTF; DNA: TGTGCCAGCAGCTCCCGAAACGTGCCAGGGGGCCGAGGCTATGGCTACACCTTC
D: NA; size: NA; J: TRBJ1-2; V: TRBV6-6; length: 11; CDR3: CASSSRDGYTF; DNA: TGTGCCAGCAGTTCCAGGGACGGCTACACCTTC
D: NA; size: NA; J: TRBJ2-1; V: TRBV19; length: 15; CDR3: CASSIDPDSYNEQFF; DNA: TGTGCCAGTAGTATAGACCCGGACAGCTACAATGAGCAGTTCTTC
D: TRBD2; size: NA; J: TRBJ2-3; V: TRBV28; length: 15; CDR3: CASSTREDFTDTQYF; DNA: TGTGCCAGCAGCACCCGGGAGGATTTCACAGATACGCAGTATTTT
D: TRBD1; size: NA; J: TRBJ1-5; V: TRBV6-5; length: 14; CDR3: CASSWTGGIQPQHF; DNA: TGTGCCAGCAGCTGGACAGGGGGAATTCAGCCCCAGCATTTT
D: NA; size: NA; J: TRBJ1-2; V: TRBV7-2; length: 15; CDR3: CASSLDWTANYGYTF; DNA: TGTGCCAGCAGCTTAGATTGGACAGCTAACTATGGCTACACCTTC
D: NA; size: NA; J: TRBJ2-7; V: TRBV7-2; length: 17; CDR3: CASSLVTVATYPYEQYF; DNA: TGTGCCAGCAGCTTGGTAACAGTAGCGACTTACCCCTACGAGCAGTACTTC
D: NA; size: NA; J: TRBJ1-1; V: TRBV19; length: 12; CDR3: CASSRPGTEAFF; DNA: TGTGCCAGTAGTCGACCCGGCACTGAAGCTTTCTTT
D: NA; size: NA; J: TRBJ2-1; V: TRBV2; length: 13; CDR3: CASTRSQNNEQFF; DNA: TGTGCCAGCACCAGGTCCCAGAACAATGAGCAGTTCTTC
D: TRBD1; size: NA; J: TRBJ1-3; V: TRBV5-5; length: 15; CDR3: CASTRDSYSGNTIYF; DNA: TGTGCCAGCACCCGGGACAGCTACTCTGGAAACACCATATATTTT
D: TRBD1; size: NA; J: TRBJ1-5; V: TRBV6-1; length: 15; CDR3: CASSVGTGALRPQHF; DNA: TGTGCCAGCAGTGTCGGGACAGGGGCCCTCCGGCCCCAGCATTTT
D: NA; size: NA; J: TRBJ2-2; V: TRBV7-2; length: 15; CDR3: CASRFGGLNTGELFF; DNA: TGTGCCAGCAGATTCGGGGGGCTGAACACCGGGGAGCTGTTTTTT
D: NA; size: once; J: TRBJ2-7; V: TRBV7-2; length: 13; CDR3: CASGARGGYEQYF; DNA: TGTGCCAGCGGAGCGAGGGGGGGCTACGAGCAGTACTTC
D: TRBD2; size: NA; J: TRBJ2-5; V: TRBV7-3; length: 13; CDR3: CASSLAGGETQYF; DNA: TGTGCCAGCAGCCTAGCGGGAGGAGAGACCCAGTACTTC
D: NA; size: NA; J: TRBJ1-6; V: TRBV7-8; length: 14; CDR3: CASSFSSYNSPLHF; DNA: TGTGCCAGCAGCTTTAGCTCCTATAATTCACCCCTCCACTTT